These 5 T cell receptor beta chains originate from one sample sequenced in a study of T cell responses to AZD1222 COVID-19 vaccine. TCRdb's table, derived via immunoSEQ multiplex PCR, lists solely in-frame clones and lacks some. The sample records 150,000 to 200,000 clones, about 92% being singletons. Sequenced here: peripheral blood, sampled 28 days after the second dose of the MenACWY control vaccine. The receptors derive from an adult who received the MenACWY meningococcal vaccine as a control.

The chain recombines TRBV19 with TRBJ1-3; 7 bases are a match to TRBD1. The germline V gene encodes CDR1 LNHDA and CDR2 SQIVND (reference sequence). The V segment lost 3 bases and the J segment 3 bases; nucleotides outside the gene matches: 5. This CDR3 region has 15 residues. The CDR3 protein is CASSILRGSGNTIYF. In nucleotides, the CDR3 is TGTGCCAGTAGTATTCTCAGGGGGAGTGGAAACACCATATATTTT.

The CDR3 DNA reads as TGTGCCTGGAGTGGACTGGTTTCAACTAATGAAAAACTGTTTTTT. The encoded protein is CAWSGLVSTNEKLFF. The rearrangement uses TRBV30 and TRBJ1-4, with D unclear. Germline V CDR1 and CDR2: GTSNPN, SVGIG (reference sequence). This CDR3 is 15 amino acids long. V lost 1 base and J 0 bases, leaving 9 bases between the germline ends.

The chain employs TRBV4-3 and TRBJ2-3; tentatively, D is TRBD2 (5 bases). This CDR3 spans 17 amino acids. V lost 0 bases and J lost 0, with 13 bases in between. Germline V CDR1 and CDR2: LGHNA, YSLEER. CDR3 residues: CASSQDPSGSSTDTQYF. The CDR3 DNA reads as TGCGCCAGCAGCCAAGACCCTTCGGGGTCTAGCACAGATACGCAGTATTTT.

This rearrangement joins TRBV27 to TRBJ2-7; 9 positions agree with TRBD2. The CDR3 is 16 residues long. Germline trimming cut 2 bases from V and 0 bases from J; bases unmatched to any gene: 5. Germline V gives CDR1 MNHEY, CDR2 SMNVEV (reference sequence). CDR3 amino acids: CASSLRGTSFSYEQYF. The DNA of the CDR3 is TGTGCCAGCAGTTTACGAGGGACTAGCTTCTCCTACGAGCAGTACTTC.

The CDR3 region is CASTPGGLPFSNQPQHF. Written as DNA, the CDR3 is TGTGCCAGCACCCCCGGGGGCCTCCCCTTTAGCAATCAGCCCCAGCATTTT. The gene calls are TRBV28 and TRBJ1-5, with a weak D call TRBD1 (6 bases). Germline CDR1 and CDR2: MDHEN and SYDVKM. The CDR3 runs 17 residues. Trimming left V 7 bases short and J 0 bases short, with 19 bases between.